This T cell receptor (beta chain) was captured in a study of blood T cells in healthy people across ages. Study context: Roughly one uniquely barcoded beta molecule per two T cells was captured.

The CDR3 loop spans 14 amino acids. Per the germline V gene, CDR1 is MGHRA and CDR2 is YSYEKL. Trimming cost V 0 bases and J 4 bases, with 8 bases left between them. Using a J-beta primer mix together with a sample-barcoded 5' primer, a second PCR was run for about 6 to 11 cycles. A template-switch adaptor containing 12 random nucleotides labeled each cDNA molecule. TCRdb ran MiXCR on the 5' RACE reads and lists one entry per CDR3 protein. The sample has approximately 600,000 distinct CDR3 sequences, under 65% seen once. Comments on this clonotype: Its antigen is currently unknown.

Findings and caveats of the study: Naive CD4+ cells and diversity were both higher in long-lived donors than in aged donors. Percentage of naive T cells showed a strong correlation with TCR beta diversity.

What was sequenced was blood. This chain links TRBV4-1 with TRBJ2-3; tentatively, D is TRBD1 or TRBD2 (5 bases each). This TCR came from a man in his sixties in good health. CDR3 sequence: CASSQDRGSDTQYF. CDR3 nucleotide sequence: TGCGCCAGCAGCCAAGATCGGGGCTCAGATACGCAGTATTTT.